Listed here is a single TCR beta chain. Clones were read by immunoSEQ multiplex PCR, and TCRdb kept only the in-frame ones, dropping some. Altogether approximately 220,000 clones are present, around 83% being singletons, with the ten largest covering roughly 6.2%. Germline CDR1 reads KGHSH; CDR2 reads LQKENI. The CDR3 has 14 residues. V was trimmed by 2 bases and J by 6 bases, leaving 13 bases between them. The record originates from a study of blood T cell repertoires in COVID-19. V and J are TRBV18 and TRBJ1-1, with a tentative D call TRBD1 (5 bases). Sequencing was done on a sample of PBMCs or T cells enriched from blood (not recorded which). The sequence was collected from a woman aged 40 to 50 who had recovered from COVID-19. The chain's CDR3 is CASSPAGGGAEAFF. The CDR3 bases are TGTGCCAGCTCACCAGCCGGGGGGGGAGCTGAAGCTTTCTTT.